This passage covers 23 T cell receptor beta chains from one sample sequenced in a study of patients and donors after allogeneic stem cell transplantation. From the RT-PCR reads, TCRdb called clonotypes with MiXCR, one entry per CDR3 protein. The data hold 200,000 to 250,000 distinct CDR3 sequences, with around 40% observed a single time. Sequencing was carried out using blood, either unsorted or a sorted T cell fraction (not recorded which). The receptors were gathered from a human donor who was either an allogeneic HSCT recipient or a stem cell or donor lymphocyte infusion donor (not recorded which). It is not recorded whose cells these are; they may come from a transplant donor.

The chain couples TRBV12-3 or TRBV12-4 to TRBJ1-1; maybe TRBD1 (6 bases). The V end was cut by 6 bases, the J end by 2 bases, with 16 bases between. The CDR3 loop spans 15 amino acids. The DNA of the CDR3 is TGTGCCAGCAGCCCCCTCGGGGGGCAAAACACTGAAGCTTTCTTT. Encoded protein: CASSPLGGQNTEAFF.

The CDR3 protein is CASSVSGGRGQPQHF. As DNA, the CDR3 is TGTGCCAGCAGCGTATCAGGGGGTAGAGGTCAGCCCCAGCATTTT. J is TRBJ1-5 and V is TRBV7-2; TRBD1 agrees at 7 bases. The V and J ends lost 5 bases and 6 bases, in that order; junction bases with no gene match: 10. The CDR3 totals 15 residues. The V gene's germline CDR1 is SGHTA and CDR2 FQGNSA.

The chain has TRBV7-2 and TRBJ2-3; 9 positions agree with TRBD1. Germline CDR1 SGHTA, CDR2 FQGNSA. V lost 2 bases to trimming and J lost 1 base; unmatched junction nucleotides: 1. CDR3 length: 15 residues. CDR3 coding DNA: TGTGCCAGCAGCTTATGGACAGGGGGCACAGATACGCAGTATTTT. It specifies CASSLWTGGTDTQYF.

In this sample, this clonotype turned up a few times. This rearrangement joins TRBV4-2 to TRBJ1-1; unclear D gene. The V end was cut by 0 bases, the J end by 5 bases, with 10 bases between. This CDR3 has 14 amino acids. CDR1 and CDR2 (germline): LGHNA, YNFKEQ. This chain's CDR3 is CASSQEEWRTEAFF. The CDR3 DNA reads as TGTGCCAGCAGCCAAGAAGAATGGAGGACTGAAGCTTTCTTT.

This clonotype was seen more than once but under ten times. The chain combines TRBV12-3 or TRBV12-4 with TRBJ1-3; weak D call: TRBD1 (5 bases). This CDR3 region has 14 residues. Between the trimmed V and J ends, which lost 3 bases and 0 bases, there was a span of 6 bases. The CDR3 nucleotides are TGTGCCAGCAGTTTCCAGGGCTCTGGAAACACCATATATTTT. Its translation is CASSFQGSGNTIYF.

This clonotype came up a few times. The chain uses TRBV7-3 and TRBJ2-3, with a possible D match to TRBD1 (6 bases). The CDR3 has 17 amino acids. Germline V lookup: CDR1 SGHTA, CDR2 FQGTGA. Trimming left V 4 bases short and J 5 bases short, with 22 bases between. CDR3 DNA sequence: TGTGCCAGCAGCTCCCCCCCAGGGGAACGGGAAGAAGATACGCAGTATTTT. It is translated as CASSSPPGEREEDTQYF.

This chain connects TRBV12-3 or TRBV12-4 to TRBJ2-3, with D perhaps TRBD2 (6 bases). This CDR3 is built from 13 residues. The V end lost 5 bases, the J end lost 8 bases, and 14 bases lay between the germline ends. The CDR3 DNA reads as TGTGCCAGCAGTGGGATGGTCGGGGGTACGCAGTATTTT. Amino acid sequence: CASSGMVGGTQYF.

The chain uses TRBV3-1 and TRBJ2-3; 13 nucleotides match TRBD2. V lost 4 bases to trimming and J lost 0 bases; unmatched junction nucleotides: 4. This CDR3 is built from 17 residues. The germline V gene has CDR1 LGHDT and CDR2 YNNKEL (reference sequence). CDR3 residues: CASSRTTSGGSTDTQYF. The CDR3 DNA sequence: TGTGCCAGCAGCCGAACGACTAGCGGGGGGAGCACAGATACGCAGTATTTT.

The CDR3 sequence: CASSFGDPPNEQYF. DNA of the CDR3: TGTGCCAGCAGTTTTGGGGACCCCCCCAACGAGCAGTACTTC. This chain links TRBV28 with TRBJ2-7; D is possibly TRBD1 or TRBD2 (5 bases each). Per germline, CDR1 MDHEN and CDR2 SYDVKM. The V end was cut by 3 bases, the J end by 5 bases, with 14 bases between. This CDR3 contains 14 residues.

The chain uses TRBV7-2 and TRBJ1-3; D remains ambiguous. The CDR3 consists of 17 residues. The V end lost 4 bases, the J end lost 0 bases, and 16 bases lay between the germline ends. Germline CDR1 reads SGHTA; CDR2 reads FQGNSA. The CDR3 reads CASSYGGSPVSGNTIYF. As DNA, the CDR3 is TGTGCCAGCAGCTATGGTGGAAGTCCAGTCTCTGGAAACACCATATATTTT.

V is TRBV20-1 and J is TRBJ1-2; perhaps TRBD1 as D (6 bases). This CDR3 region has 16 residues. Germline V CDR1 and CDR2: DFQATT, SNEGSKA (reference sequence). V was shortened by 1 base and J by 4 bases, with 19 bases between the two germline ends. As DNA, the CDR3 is TGCAGTGCTAGAGCACCCTCGCAGGGGAGGTCCTATGGCTACACCTTC. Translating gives CSARAPSQGRSYGYTF.

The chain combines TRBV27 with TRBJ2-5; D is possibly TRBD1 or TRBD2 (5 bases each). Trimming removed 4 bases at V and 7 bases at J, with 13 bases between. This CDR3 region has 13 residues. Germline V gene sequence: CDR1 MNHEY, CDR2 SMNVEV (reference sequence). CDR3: CASSSRDAGTQYF. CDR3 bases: TGTGCCAGCAGTTCCCGGGACGCTGGGACCCAGTACTTC.

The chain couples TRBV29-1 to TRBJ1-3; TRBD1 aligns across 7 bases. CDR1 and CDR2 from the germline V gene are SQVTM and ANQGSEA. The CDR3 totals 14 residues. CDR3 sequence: CAVGKTGVGNTIYF. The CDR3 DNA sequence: TGCGCGGTCGGCAAAACAGGGGTTGGAAACACCATATATTTT.

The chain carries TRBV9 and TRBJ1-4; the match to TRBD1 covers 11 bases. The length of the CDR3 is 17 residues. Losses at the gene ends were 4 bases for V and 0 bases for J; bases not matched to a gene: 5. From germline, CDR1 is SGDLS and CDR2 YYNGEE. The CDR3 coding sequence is TGTGCCAGCAGCTCCCGGACAGGGGGCCCAACTAATGAAAAACTGTTTTTT. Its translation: CASSSRTGGPTNEKLFF. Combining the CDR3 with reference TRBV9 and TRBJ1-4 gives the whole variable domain DSGVTQTPKHLITATGQRVTLRCSPRSGDLSVYWYQQSLDQGLQFLIQYYNGEERAKGNILERFSAQQFPDLHSELNLSSLELGDSALYFCASSSRTGGPTNEKLFFGSGTQLSVL.

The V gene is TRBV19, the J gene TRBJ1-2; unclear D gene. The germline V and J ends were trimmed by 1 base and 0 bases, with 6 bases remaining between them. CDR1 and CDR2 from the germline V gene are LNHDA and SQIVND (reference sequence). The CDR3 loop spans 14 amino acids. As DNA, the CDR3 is TGTGCCAGTAGTATAGGGGAAGCTAACTATGGCTACACCTTC. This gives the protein CASSIGEANYGYTF.

The DNA of the CDR3 is TGTGCCAGCAGCTGGAGCGGGGGGACCTACAATGAGCAGTTCTTC. Amino acid sequence: CASSWSGGTYNEQFF. The V call is TRBV7-8, the J call TRBJ2-1, with TRBD2 identical over 9 bases. The CDR3 is 15 residues long. The V segment lost 4 bases and the J segment 2 bases; nucleotides outside the gene matches: 3. CDR1 and CDR2 (germline): SGHVS, FQNEAQ. The full variable domain, completed using reference TRBV7-8 and TRBJ2-1, is GAGVSQSPRYKVAKRGQDVALRCDPISGHVSLFWYQQALGQGPEFLTYFQNEAQLDKSGLPSDRFFAERPEGSVSTLKIQRTQQEDSAVYLCASSWSGGTYNEQFFGPGTRLTVL.

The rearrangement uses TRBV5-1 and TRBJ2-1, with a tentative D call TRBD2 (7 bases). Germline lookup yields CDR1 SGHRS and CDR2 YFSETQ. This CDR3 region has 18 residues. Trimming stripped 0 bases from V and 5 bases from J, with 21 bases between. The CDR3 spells CASSLGPPGGDSNNEQFF. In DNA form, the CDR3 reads TGCGCCAGCAGCTTGGGCCCTCCGGGGGGCGATTCAAACAATGAGCAGTTCTTC.

CDR3 in amino acids: CASSLALRGSGGYTF. The CDR3 nucleotides are TGTGCCAGCAGCTTAGCGCTCAGGGGGTCCGGTGGCTACACCTTC. This chain uses TRBV7-2 with TRBJ1-2; TRBD1 aligns across 7 bases. Unmatched junction bases numbered 8, after V lost 0 bases and J lost 7 bases. Germline V gene sequence: CDR1 SGHTA, CDR2 FQGNSA. The length of the CDR3 is 15 residues.

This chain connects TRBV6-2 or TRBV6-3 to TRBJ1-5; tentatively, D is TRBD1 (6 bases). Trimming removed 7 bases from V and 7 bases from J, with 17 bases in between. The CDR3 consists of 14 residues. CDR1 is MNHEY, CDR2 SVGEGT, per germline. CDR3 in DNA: TGTGCCAGCAAAATTGCAGGGGCCGTCCAGCCCCAGCATTTT. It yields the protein CASKIAGAVQPQHF.

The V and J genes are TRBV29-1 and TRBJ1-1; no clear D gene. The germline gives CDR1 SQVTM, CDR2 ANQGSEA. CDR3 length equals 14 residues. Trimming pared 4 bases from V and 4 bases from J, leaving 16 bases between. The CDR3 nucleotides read TGCAGCGTTGCGTCCCTCGAGCACTCCACTGAAGCTTTCTTT. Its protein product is CSVASLEHSTEAFF.

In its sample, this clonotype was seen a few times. The CDR3 sequence: CASRSGTAYNSPLHF. Here the CDR3 DNA reads TGTGCCAGCAGGTCCGGGACAGCTTATAATTCACCCCTCCACTTT. This chain links TRBV6-5 with TRBJ1-6; the match to TRBD1 covers 7 bases. Losses at the gene ends were 6 bases for V and 4 bases for J; bases not matched to a gene: 6. This CDR3 is 15 amino acids long. Germline CDR1 is MNHEY and CDR2 is SVGAGI.

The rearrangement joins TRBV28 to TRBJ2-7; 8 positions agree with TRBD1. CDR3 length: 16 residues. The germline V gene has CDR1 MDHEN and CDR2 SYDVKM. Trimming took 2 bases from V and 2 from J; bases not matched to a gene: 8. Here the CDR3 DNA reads TGTGCCAGCAGTTTAAGCTACGGACAGGGAGCCTACGAGCAGTACTTC. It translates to CASSLSYGQGAYEQYF.

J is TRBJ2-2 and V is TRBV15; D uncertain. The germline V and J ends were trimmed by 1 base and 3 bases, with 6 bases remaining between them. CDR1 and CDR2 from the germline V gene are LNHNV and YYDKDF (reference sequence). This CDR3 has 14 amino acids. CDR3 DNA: TGTGCCACCAGCAGAGGACCCTACACCGGGGAGCTGTTTTTT. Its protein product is CATSRGPYTGELFF. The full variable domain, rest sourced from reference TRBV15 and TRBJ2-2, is DAMVIQNPRYQVTQFGKPVTLSCSQTLNHNVMYWYQQKSSQAPKLLFHYYDKDFNNEADTPDNFQSRRPNTSFCFLDIRSPGLGDTAMYLCATSRGPYTGELFFGEGSRLTVL.